This T cell receptor (beta chain) appears in the sequencing data of a study of cytomegalovirus exposure and HLA in healthy donors. General study findings and limits: Investigators reported 150 to 200 TCR beta chains as tied to cytomegalovirus. Using a false discovery rate of 0.05, a later analysis showed that around 16,000 TCR beta sequences were associated with HLA alleles. Reported results showed that the classifier diagnosed cytomegalovirus status with high specificity and sensitivity.

A remark on this clone: Its antigen is still unknown.

This CDR3 has 15 residues. V gave up 3 bases and J gave up 2 bases, with 10 bases separating them. CDR1 and CDR2 (germline): SGHAT, FQNNGV. Vbeta (60) and Jbeta (13) primers were used in the PCR. This table comes from immunoSEQ multiplex PCR, and its TCRdb copy is limited to in-frame clones, with some not included. The sample includes some 90,000 clones, over 75% seen only once; the top ten take 4.4%. The sample taken for sequencing was PBMCs. The rearrangement joins TRBV11-2 to TRBJ2-2, with D uncertain. This clonotype was sampled from a male donor in good health and CMV-seropositive. CDR3 bases: TGTGCCAGCAGCTTCCTAGTTGGCAACACCGGGGAGCTGTTTTTT. This codes for CASSFLVGNTGELFF.